Included here is one TCR beta chain sequence, with context. Per the germline V gene, CDR1 is MGHRA and CDR2 is YSYEKL. V was shortened by 0 bases and J by 0 bases, with 13 bases between the two germline ends. CDR3 size: 17 residues. This PCR relied on a set of 60 Vbeta primers and 13 Jbeta primers. The repertoire was sequenced with immunoSEQ multiplex PCR; TCRdb's copy has only in-frame clones and lacks some. The sample lists fewer than 200,000 clones; around 82% were seen once. The data stem from a study of cytomegalovirus exposure and HLA in healthy donors. This clonotype was obtained from a man aged 35-49 years in good health and CMV-seronegative. J is TRBJ2-3 and V is TRBV4-1; unclear D gene. Specimen: PBMCs. The DNA of the CDR3 is TGCGCCAGCAGCCAAGATCATGAGTCCACTAGCACAGATACGCAGTATTTT. It yields the protein CASSQDHESTSTDTQYF.